What follows are 29 T cell receptor beta chains derived from one specimen sequenced in a study of cytomegalovirus exposure and HLA in healthy donors. Primers: 60 Vbeta forward and 13 Jbeta reverse. Assay used: immunoSEQ multiplex PCR; TCRdb lists only in-frame clones, some missing. The sample lists about 150,000 clones, around 80% occurring once. The specimen was PBMCs. The receptors were gathered from a middle-aged woman in good health and CMV-seronegative.

J is TRBJ1-6 and V is TRBV28; D call uncertain. Germline lookup yields CDR1 MDHEN and CDR2 SYDVKM. The CDR3 contains 13 residues. Trimming took 5 bases from V and 8 from J, leaving 10 bases between them. CDR3 DNA sequence: TGTGCCAGCAGTACAGAGTACTATTCACCCCTCCACTTT. This gives the protein CASSTEYYSPLHF.

This clone was detected a few times. The chain has TRBV6-1 and TRBJ1-6, with D unresolved. Germline-derived CDR1 and CDR2 are MNHNS and SASEGT. The CDR3 length is 12 residues. The CDR3 loop reads CAAGSYNSPLHF. The CDR3 DNA is TGTGCTGCCGGCTCCTATAATTCACCCCTCCACTTT.

The chain couples TRBV11-3 to TRBJ2-1; 8 nucleotides align to TRBD2. This CDR3 contains 15 residues. The V gene's germline CDR1 is SGHNT and CDR2 YENEEA. The V segment lost 5 bases and the J segment 8 bases; nucleotides outside the gene matches: 11. DNA of the CDR3: TGTGCCAGCAGCCCGGGGCGGGGGGTTAACGATGAGCAGTTCTTC. Translation gives CASSPGRGVNDEQFF.

The chain recombines TRBV4-1 with TRBJ2-2, with 10 bases that match TRBD1. The CDR3 totals 16 residues. Per the germline V gene, CDR1 is MGHRA and CDR2 is YSYEKL. With 1 base clipped from V and 6 bases from J, the junction kept 5 bases outside the gene matches. CDR3 loop: CASSQGQGAHAGELFF. DNA of the CDR3: TGCGCCAGCAGCCAAGGACAGGGGGCACACGCCGGGGAGCTGTTTTTT.

This clone was detected a few times. The chain is built from TRBV7-6 and TRBJ2-3, with 7 positions matching TRBD2. The V and J ends lost 6 bases and 6 bases, in that order; junction bases with no gene match: 6. The germline V gene has CDR1 SGHVS and CDR2 FNYEAQ. This CDR3 is 13 amino acids long. CDR3 loop: CASSPAAGDTQYF. The CDR3 nucleotides read TGTGCCAGCAGTCCGGCAGCGGGGGATACGCAGTATTTT.

The CDR3 region is CASSNTGGQETQYF. The CDR3 DNA sequence: TGTGCCAGCAGCAACACGGGAGGTCAAGAGACCCAGTACTTC. The genes are TRBV5-4 and TRBJ2-5; 7 bases match TRBD2. The V gene end was trimmed by 4 bases and the J gene end by 2 bases; junction bases not matched to a gene: 5. The CDR3 is made up of 14 amino acids. The germline CDR1 and CDR2 sequences are SGHNT and YYREEE (reference sequence).

The rearrangement joins TRBV6-1 to TRBJ2-1; no firm D call. From germline, CDR1 is MNHNS and CDR2 SASEGT. Trimming took 7 bases from V and 10 from J, leaving 8 bases between them. The CDR3 totals 10 residues. This CDR3 reads CASNALEQFF. CDR3 sequence (DNA): TGTGCCAGCAATGCGTTGGAGCAGTTCTTC.

The chain has TRBV13 and TRBJ1-2; the D gene is possibly TRBD1 (5 bases). CDR1 is PRHDT, CDR2 FYEKMQ, per germline (reference sequence). The CDR3 contains 14 residues. V was clipped by 0 bases and J by 8 bases, with 13 bases between them. The CDR3 sequence is CASSLGRAGQGYTF. In DNA, the CDR3 is TGTGCCAGCAGCTTAGGCCGGGCAGGGCAAGGCTACACCTTC.

In its sample, this clone was seen once. The genes are TRBV11-2 and TRBJ1-1; 7 bases map to TRBD1. Trimming at V came to 4 bases and at J to 1 base, leaving 9 bases not matched to a gene. CDR3 length: 16 amino acids. From germline, CDR1 is SGHAT and CDR2 FQNNGV. The CDR3 bases are TGTGCCAGCAGCTCGATAAGGGGACAGAAGAACACTGAAGCTTTCTTT. Amino acid sequence: CASSSIRGQKNTEAFF.

The chain combines TRBV25-1 with TRBJ2-7; 13 positions match TRBD2. Trimming cost V 5 bases and J 4 bases; bases outside gene matches: 2. Germline CDR1 reads MGHDK; CDR2 reads SYGVNS. The CDR3 length is 14 residues. CDR3 protein: CASSRTSGSYEQYF. The CDR3 DNA sequence: TGTGCCAGCAGTCGGACTAGCGGGAGTTACGAGCAGTACTTC.

The chain links TRBV2 to TRBJ2-1; D not resolved. Germline V gene lookup returns CDR1 SNHLY and CDR2 FYNNEI. With 8 bases removed from V and 2 bases from J, the gap between germline ends came to 4 bases. The CDR3 has 11 residues. CDR3 DNA: TGTGCCAGCTCCGCCTACAATGAGCAGTTCTTC. Encoded protein: CASSAYNEQFF.

The chain is built from TRBV11-2 and TRBJ2-7; D may be TRBD1 (5 bases). The CDR3 is made up of 13 amino acids. Germline V gene lookup returns CDR1 SGHAT and CDR2 FQNNGV. V was trimmed by 0 bases and J by 3 bases, leaving 6 bases between them. CDR3 sequence: CASSLDRDYEQYF. CDR3 DNA sequence: TGTGCCAGCAGCTTAGACAGGGACTACGAGCAGTACTTC.

The J gene is TRBJ1-1, the V gene TRBV6-4; D might be TRBD1 (5 bases). From germline, CDR1 is MRHNA and CDR2 SNTAGT. Trimming took 6 bases from V and 4 from J, leaving 12 bases between them. The CDR3 consists of 13 residues. As DNA, the CDR3 is TGTGCCAGCAGCGCCACGGGGGGCACTGAAGCTTTCTTT. Translated: CASSATGGTEAFF.

The chain is built from TRBV9 and TRBJ2-7; TRBD1 matches at 8 bases. Germline loops: CDR1 SGDLS, CDR2 YYNGEE. The CDR3 is 15 amino acids. Trimming took 3 bases from V and 4 from J; bases not matched to a gene: 9. The CDR3 loop is CASSAYRGRGYEQYF. The DNA for the CDR3 is TGTGCCAGCAGCGCTTACAGGGGGAGAGGGTACGAGCAGTACTTC.

This clone occurred a few times. The chain recombines TRBV5-5 with TRBJ2-2, with D hard to call. V lost 1 base to trimming and J lost 7 bases, with 8 bases between them. The CDR3 runs 13 residues. Germline CDR1 and CDR2: SGHKS and YYEKEE (reference sequence). The CDR3 coding sequence is TGTGCCAGCAGCTTGCAGGCAGTCGGGGAGCTGTTTTTT. It is translated as CASSLQAVGELFF.

The chain is built from TRBV6-1 and TRBJ2-1, with D hard to call. The V gene's germline CDR1 is MNHNS and CDR2 SASEGT. The CDR3 extends over 13 amino acids. V lost 4 bases and J lost 3, with 7 bases in between. CDR3 in DNA: TGTGCCAGCAGTGGCCTAGACTACAATGAGCAGTTCTTC. This sequence encodes CASSGLDYNEQFF.

The J gene is TRBJ2-3, the V gene TRBV6-1; no definite D call. The CDR3 has 14 amino acids. Trimming stripped 3 bases from V and 3 bases from J, with 10 bases between. Germline V gene lookup returns CDR1 MNHNS and CDR2 SASEGT. The CDR3 region has the DNA TGTGCCAGCAGTGACAGCCGGGTTACAGATACGCAGTATTTT. Protein sequence: CASSDSRVTDTQYF.

This chain connects TRBV5-4 to TRBJ1-2; TRBD1 might be the D (6 bases). V shed 1 base and J shed 4 bases, with 11 bases lying between them. The length of the CDR3 is 14 residues. Germline CDR1 SGHNT, CDR2 YYREEE (reference sequence). The CDR3 DNA is TGTGCCAGCAGCTTGTCACAGGGTCGCTATGGCTACACCTTC. Translating gives CASSLSQGRYGYTF.

As for this clone: The junction departs from the called germline gene at one end, perhaps through a read error. This chain connects TRBV7-7 to TRBJ2-5, with 7 bases lining up with TRBD2. CDR1 is SSHAT and CDR2 is FNYEAQ in the germline V gene (reference sequence). The CDR3 runs to 15 residues. Here the CDR3 DNA reads TGTGCTAGCAGCTTAGAGAGCGGGGACCAAGAGACCCAGTACTTC. Translation gives CASSLESGDQETQYF.

The chain links TRBV19 to TRBJ2-5; D might be TRBD1 (6 bases). The CDR3 sequence is 15 residues long. Germline CDR1 is LNHDA and CDR2 is SQIVND (reference sequence). V lost 8 bases and J lost 1, with 17 bases in between. CDR3 protein: CASAPQQGPQETQYF. In nucleotides, the CDR3 is TGTGCCAGTGCACCGCAACAGGGCCCCCAAGAGACCCAGTACTTC.

The V gene is TRBV5-1, the J gene TRBJ1-1, with D possibly TRBD1 on 6 matching bases. Trimming shortened V by 0 bases and J by 1 base, and 10 bases separated the two germline ends. The germline gives CDR1 SGHRS, CDR2 YFSETQ. The CDR3 consists of 15 residues. The CDR3 sequence: CASSLVGTQNTEAFF. CDR3 nucleotides: TGCGCCAGCAGCTTGGTCGGGACACAGAACACTGAAGCTTTCTTT.

The CDR3 DNA sequence: TGTGCCAGCAATAACAGAAACACTGAAGCTTTCTTT. Translated: CASNNRNTEAFF. J is TRBJ1-1 and V is TRBV6-1; no clear D. The CDR3 is 12 residues long. V was clipped by 7 bases and J by 2 bases, with 8 bases between them. Germline V gene data show CDR1 as MNHNS and CDR2 as SASEGT.

The V and J genes are TRBV30 and TRBJ2-1; weak D call: TRBD2 (5 bases). Germline loops: CDR1 GTSNPN, CDR2 SVGIG (reference sequence). The CDR3 is 13 residues long. The DNA of the CDR3 is TGTGCAGTTGAGAGGGAGTCCTACAATGAGCAGTTCTTC. Its translation is CAVERESYNEQFF. Full variable domain (outside the CDR3, taken from reference TRBV30 and TRBJ2-1): SQTIHQWPATLVQPVGSPLSLECTVEGTSNPNLYWYRQAAGRGLQLLFYSVGIGQISSEVPQNLSASRPQDRQFILSSKKLLLSDSGFYLCAVERESYNEQFFGPGTRLTVL.

This chain joins TRBV28 and TRBJ1-3; D is possibly TRBD1 (5 bases). V lost 3 bases to trimming and J lost 2 bases, with 11 bases between them. Germline assignment: CDR1 MDHEN and CDR2 SYDVKM. CDR3 length: 15 amino acids. In DNA form, the CDR3 reads TGTGCCAGCAGTTTTCAGCAGGGCCCTGGAAACACCATATATTTT. Protein product: CASSFQQGPGNTIYF.

The rearrangement links TRBV19 to TRBJ1-1; tentatively, D is TRBD1 (6 bases). The ends were cut back, 11 bases at V and 6 bases at J, with 19 bases in the middle. The CDR3 loop spans 13 amino acids. CDR1 LNHDA and CDR2 SQIVND come from the germline V gene (reference sequence). In DNA, the CDR3 is TGTGCCTCAAGAGCCCAGGGGCTCCCTGAAGCTTTCTTT. Residues: CASRAQGLPEAFF.

The chain couples TRBV6-1 to TRBJ1-1; 7 bases agree with TRBD1. Trimming took 4 bases from V and 2 from J; bases not matched to a gene: 4. The CDR3 spans 14 residues. Per the germline V gene, CDR1 is MNHNS and CDR2 is SASEGT. CDR3 sequence reads: CASSVRGGNTEAFF. The DNA for the CDR3 is TGTGCCAGCAGTGTGAGAGGGGGCAACACTGAAGCTTTCTTT.

The chain couples TRBV5-1 to TRBJ2-2; D is unresolved. Trimming removed 2 bases from V and 2 bases from J, with 4 bases in between. Germline CDR1 and CDR2: SGHRS and YFSETQ. The CDR3 contains 13 residues. CDR3 coding DNA: TGCGCCAGCAGCTTTCCTAACACCGGGGAGCTGTTTTTT. It codes for CASSFPNTGELFF.

This clone was found once. The chain carries TRBV13 and TRBJ2-1; D might be TRBD1 (6 bases). The CDR3 spans 15 residues. V lost 1 base, J lost 4 bases, and 11 bases lay in between. Per germline, CDR1 PRHDT and CDR2 FYEKMQ (reference sequence). The CDR3 protein is CASSLVRGTYNEQFF. CDR3 DNA sequence: TGTGCCAGCAGCTTAGTCAGGGGTACGTACAATGAGCAGTTCTTC.

The chain recombines TRBV7-9 with TRBJ2-5; 11 positions agree with TRBD2. The V gene's germline CDR1 is SEHNR and CDR2 FQNEAQ (reference sequence). CDR3 length: 16 amino acids. Germline trimming cut 2 bases from V and 5 bases from J; bases unmatched to any gene: 7. CDR3 bases: TGTGCCAGCAGCTTATTAACTAGCGGGGGACGGGAGACCCAGTACTTC. This gives the protein CASSLLTSGGRETQYF.